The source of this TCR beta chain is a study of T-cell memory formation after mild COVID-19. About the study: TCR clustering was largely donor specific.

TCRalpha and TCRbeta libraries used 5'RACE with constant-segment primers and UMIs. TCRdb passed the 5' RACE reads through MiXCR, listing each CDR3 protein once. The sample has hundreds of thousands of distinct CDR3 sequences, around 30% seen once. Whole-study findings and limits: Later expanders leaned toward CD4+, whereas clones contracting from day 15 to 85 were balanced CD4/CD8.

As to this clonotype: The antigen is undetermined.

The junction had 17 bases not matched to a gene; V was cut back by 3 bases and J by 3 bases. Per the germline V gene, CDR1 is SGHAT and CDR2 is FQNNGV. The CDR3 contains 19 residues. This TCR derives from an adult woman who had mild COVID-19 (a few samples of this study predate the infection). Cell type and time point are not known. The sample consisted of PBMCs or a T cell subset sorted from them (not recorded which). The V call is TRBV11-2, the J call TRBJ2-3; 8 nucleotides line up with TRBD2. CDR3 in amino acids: CASSFEGGSGTRLTDTQYF. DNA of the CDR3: TGTGCCAGCAGCTTTGAGGGGGGGTCCGGGACTAGGTTAACAGATACGCAGTATTTT. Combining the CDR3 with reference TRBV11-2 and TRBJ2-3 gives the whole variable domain EAGVAQSPRYKIIEKRQSVAFWCNPISGHATLYWYQQILGQGPKLLIQFQNNGVVDDSQLPKDRFSAERLKGVDSTLKIQPAKLEDSAVYLCASSFEGGSGTRLTDTQYFGPGTRLTVL.